Listed here are 24 T cell receptor beta chains from one sample, sequenced in a study of T-cell memory formation after mild COVID-19. TCRdb reprocessed the 5' RACE reads via MiXCR and lists one record per CDR3 protein. This sample has about 390,000 distinct CDR3 sequences; roughly 15% occur once, and the top ten carry approximately 21%. Sequenced input: PBMCs or a T cell subset sorted from them (not recorded which). The receptors shown here come from a man aged 18 to 30 who had mild COVID-19 (a few samples of this study predate the infection). Cell type and time point are not known.

CDR3 sequence: CASSYGGLYGYTF. CDR3 coding DNA: TGTGCCAGCAGTTACGGCGGACTCTATGGCTACACCTTC. The V call is TRBV6-2 or TRBV6-3, the J call TRBJ1-2; D is unclear. Trimming removed 2 bases at V and 4 bases at J, with 8 bases between. Germline V CDR1 and CDR2: MNHEY, SVGEGT. The CDR3 is 13 amino acids.

This clonotype was seen a few times. The V and J genes are TRBV6-5 and TRBJ2-5, with D unresolved. From germline, CDR1 is MNHEY and CDR2 SVGAGI. The V end was cut by 0 bases, the J end by 4 bases, with 18 bases between. The CDR3 is made up of 17 amino acids. The DNA of the CDR3 is TGTGCCAGCAGTTACTCTCGGCGCGCCCGGGCGGTAGAGACCCAGTACTTC. Its translation: CASSYSRRARAVETQYF.

The CDR3 DNA is TGCAGCGCCCGAAGGGGGTATAATTCACCCCTCCACTTT. Its translation: CSARRGYNSPLHF. The rearrangement links TRBV29-1 to TRBJ1-6; D possibly corresponds to TRBD1 (6 bases). V gave up 7 bases and J gave up 4 bases, with 11 bases separating them. Germline CDR1 and CDR2: SQVTM and ANQGSEA. The CDR3 runs 13 residues.

This clonotype was picked up a small number of times. This chain uses TRBV6-5 with TRBJ2-7; 11 bases agree with TRBD1. V lost 3 bases, J lost 5 bases, and 3 bases stayed unmatched. The germline V gene encodes CDR1 MNHEY and CDR2 SVGAGI. This CDR3 spans 14 amino acids. The CDR3 region is CASSYGTGGHEQYF. Here the CDR3 DNA reads TGTGCCAGCAGTTATGGGACAGGGGGTCACGAGCAGTACTTC.

Only a few counts were recorded for this clonotype. The chain recombines TRBV5-1 with TRBJ2-7; D is perhaps TRBD2 (6 bases). The germline CDR1 and CDR2 sequences are SGHRS and YFSETQ. This CDR3 comprises 12 residues. V lost 5 bases, J lost 2 bases, and 8 bases lay in between. The CDR3: CASRGTAYEQYF. As DNA, the CDR3 is TGCGCCAGCAGGGGGACTGCCTACGAGCAGTACTTC.

CDR3 DNA: TGTGCCATCAGTGAGAGGAGGGCCCAGGGCGCCAAAAACATTCAGTACTTC. Its translation: CAISERRAQGAKNIQYF. The rearrangement joins TRBV10-3 to TRBJ2-4; D is perhaps TRBD2 (6 bases). The germline V and J ends were trimmed by 2 bases and 1 base, with 15 bases remaining between them. The CDR3 totals 17 residues. The germline V gene encodes CDR1 ENHRY and CDR2 SYGVKD.

V usage is TRBV20-1 and J usage is TRBJ2-2; no reliable D call. The CDR3 consists of 13 residues. CDR1 is DFQATT, CDR2 SNEGSKA, per germline (reference sequence). Trimming took 5 bases from V and 0 from J, leaving 7 bases between them. The CDR3 nucleotides are TGCAGTGCTGACCGGACGAACACCGGGGAGCTGTTTTTT. Translated, it gives CSADRTNTGELFF.

This clonotype appeared a few times. The chain couples TRBV24-1 to TRBJ2-3; unclear D gene. Germline values: CDR1 KGHDR, CDR2 SFDVKD. This CDR3 is 13 amino acids long. Trimming took off 6 bases at V and 3 bases at J, with 9 bases between the two ends. The CDR3 DNA follows: TGTGCCACCAGTAACCGGAATACAGATACGCAGTATTTT. Translation gives CATSNRNTDTQYF.

This clonotype showed up just a few times. J is TRBJ1-1 and V is TRBV19, with D tentatively TRBD1 (5 bases). Looked up from germline, CDR1 is LNHDA and CDR2 is SQIVND (reference sequence). The CDR3 runs to 12 residues. V lost 5 bases to trimming and J lost 4 bases, with 8 bases between them. The CDR3 DNA reads TGTGCCAGTAGTGGGGACTCCACTGAAGCTTTCTTT. Protein: CASSGDSTEAFF.

The CDR3 nucleotides read TGTGCCAGCAGCTTTTGGCGGGACATTGCCTACGAGCAGTACTTC. Its translation: CASSFWRDIAYEQYF. The chain employs TRBV5-6 and TRBJ2-7; D may match TRBD1 or TRBD2 (6 bases each). The V gene lost 2 bases and the J gene lost 2 bases, with 14 bases spanning the gap. CDR1 and CDR2 (germline): SGHDT, YYEEEE. This CDR3 is built from 15 residues.

This clonotype has ten or more counts. The chain is built from TRBV15 and TRBJ2-2; 9 bases are shared with TRBD2. CDR1 is LNHNV, CDR2 YYDKDF, per germline (reference sequence). The junction had 14 bases not matched to a gene; V was cut back by 0 bases and J by 0 bases. The CDR3 loop spans 21 amino acids. The CDR3 DNA reads TGTGCCACCAGCAGAGATTTTGGGGGTAGCGGGGGACCCGCGAACACCGGGGAGCTGTTTTTT. Amino acids: CATSRDFGGSGGPANTGELFF.

This clonotype has just a few counts. This chain connects TRBV25-1 to TRBJ2-3; weak D call: TRBD1 (6 bases). Germline values: CDR1 MGHDK, CDR2 SYGVNS. The CDR3 covers 18 residues. Trimming left V 0 bases short and J 2 bases short, with 18 bases between. CDR3 protein: CASSEYEGGGGVTDTQYF. The DNA for the CDR3 is TGTGCCAGCAGTGAATATGAGGGTGGTGGGGGCGTCACAGATACGCAGTATTTT.

The chain is built from TRBV5-1 and TRBJ2-1; the match to TRBD1 covers 7 bases. From germline, CDR1 is SGHRS and CDR2 YFSETQ. The V segment lost 2 bases and the J segment 9 bases; nucleotides outside the gene matches: 8. There are 14 residues in the CDR3. The CDR3 bases are TGCGCCAGCAGCTTCGGGCGCCCAGGGGGTGAGCAGTTCTTC. As protein: CASSFGRPGGEQFF.

This clonotype was observed a handful of times. The chain carries TRBV27 and TRBJ1-2; TRBD1 agrees at 8 bases. V was pared by 3 bases and J by 8 bases, with 8 bases of the junction left unmatched. The CDR3 sequence is 14 residues long. Germline assignment: CDR1 MNHEY and CDR2 SMNVEV (reference sequence). The CDR3 loop reads CASSFVAGGEGYTF. The CDR3 nucleotides read TGTGCCAGCAGTTTCGTCGCAGGGGGCGAGGGCTACACCTTC.

This clonotype occurred a few times. The chain employs TRBV6-2 or TRBV6-3 and TRBJ1-1; no clear D. V lost 6 bases and J 11 bases, leaving 16 bases between the germline ends. Germline V lookup: CDR1 MNHEY, CDR2 SVGEGT. The CDR3 has 12 amino acids. In DNA form, the CDR3 reads TGTGCCAGCAGAAACAGCGGACGTGTGGCTTTCTTT. Protein: CASRNSGRVAFF.

This clonotype showed up just a few times. The chain couples TRBV6-4 to TRBJ2-3; 15 nucleotides match TRBD2. V lost 5 bases to trimming and J lost 3 bases; unmatched junction nucleotides: 3. The CDR3 extends over 16 amino acids. Germline V gene lookup returns CDR1 MRHNA and CDR2 SNTAGT. The CDR3 bases are TGTGCCAGCAGTCGGACTAGCGGGGGGGTGACAGATACGCAGTATTTT. Its translation: CASSRTSGGVTDTQYF.

This clonotype has at least ten counts. The V gene is TRBV20-1, the J gene TRBJ2-1; TRBD2 is a possible D gene (6 bases). Between the trimmed V and J ends, which lost 0 bases and 2 bases, there was a span of 11 bases. Germline assignment: CDR1 DFQATT and CDR2 SNEGSKA (reference sequence). The CDR3 loop spans 15 amino acids. CDR3 sequence reads: CSARDLAGPYNEQFF. In nucleotides, the CDR3 is TGCAGTGCTAGAGATTTGGCGGGGCCCTACAATGAGCAGTTCTTC.

V gene TRBV5-1 combines with J gene TRBJ2-3, with D hard to call. The CDR3 consists of 16 residues. V lost 6 bases and J 5 bases, leaving 22 bases between the germline ends. The germline CDR1 and CDR2 sequences are SGHRS and YFSETQ. The DNA of the CDR3 is TGCGCCAGCACCCTAGAGGTCTCCGGCGCGCGAGATACGCAGTATTTT. Its translation: CASTLEVSGARDTQYF.

V is TRBV29-1 and J is TRBJ1-2, with TRBD1 matching 7 bases. The CDR3 spans 14 residues. V lost 1 base, J lost 8 bases, and 10 bases stayed unmatched. The germline V gene encodes CDR1 SQVTM and CDR2 ANQGSEA. The CDR3 coding sequence is TGCAGCGTTGAAGGCTTGACAGGGCAATGGGGCTACACCTTC. Translating it yields CSVEGLTGQWGYTF.

The rearrangement joins TRBV24-1 to TRBJ2-1; a possible D gene is TRBD2 (5 bases). CDR1 and CDR2 (germline): KGHDR, SFDVKD. V was clipped by 9 bases and J by 8 bases, with 10 bases between them. This CDR3 region has 11 residues. This CDR3 reads CATGRADEQFF. CDR3 DNA: TGTGCCACCGGGAGAGCGGATGAGCAGTTCTTC.

This clonotype has a handful of counts. The V call is TRBV20-1, the J call TRBJ1-6, with 7 bases aligning to TRBD1. The V segment lost 2 bases and the J segment 7 bases; nucleotides outside the gene matches: 8. This CDR3 comprises 15 residues. Germline V gene lookup returns CDR1 DFQATT and CDR2 SNEGSKA (reference sequence). CDR3 bases: TGCAGTGCTAGACCCGCCGGGACAGCAAATTCACCCCTCCACTTT. Translated: CSARPAGTANSPLHF.

The chain combines TRBV7-9 with TRBJ2-7; possible D gene TRBD1, 6 bases. From germline, CDR1 is SEHNR and CDR2 FQNEAQ (reference sequence). Deletions cut 2 bases from V and 4 bases from J, with 9 bases between. CDR3 length: 13 amino acids. The CDR3 DNA follows: TGTGCCAGCAGCTTAACAGGGAGATACGAGCAGTACTTC. Amino acids: CASSLTGRYEQYF.

This rearrangement joins TRBV7-2 to TRBJ2-2; weak D call: TRBD2 (7 bases). CDR3 length: 15 residues. V lost 5 bases and J lost 4, with 14 bases in between. CDR1 SGHTA and CDR2 FQGNSA come from the germline V gene. CDR3 DNA sequence: TGTGCCAGCAGCAAAAAGGGGGGGATCACCGGGGAGCTGTTTTTT. Translation: CASSKKGGITGELFF.

This chain joins TRBV7-2 and TRBJ1-3; 8 positions match TRBD1. In germline, CDR1 is SGHTA, CDR2 FQGNSA. With V trimmed by 6 bases and J by 0 bases, 7 bases remained unmatched. CDR3 length equals 16 residues. This chain's CDR3 is CASRSPGQASGNTIYF. In DNA, the CDR3 is TGTGCCAGCAGATCTCCGGGACAGGCCTCTGGAAACACCATATATTTT.